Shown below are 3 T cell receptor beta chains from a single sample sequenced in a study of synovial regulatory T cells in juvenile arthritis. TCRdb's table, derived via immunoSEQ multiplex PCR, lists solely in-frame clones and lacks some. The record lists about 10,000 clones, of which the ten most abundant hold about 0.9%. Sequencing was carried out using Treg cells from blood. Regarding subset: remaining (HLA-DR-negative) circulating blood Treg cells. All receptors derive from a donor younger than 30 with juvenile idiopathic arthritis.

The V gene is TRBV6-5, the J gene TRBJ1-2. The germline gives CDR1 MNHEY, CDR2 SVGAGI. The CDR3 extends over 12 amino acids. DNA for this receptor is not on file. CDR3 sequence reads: CASSYWGYGYTF.

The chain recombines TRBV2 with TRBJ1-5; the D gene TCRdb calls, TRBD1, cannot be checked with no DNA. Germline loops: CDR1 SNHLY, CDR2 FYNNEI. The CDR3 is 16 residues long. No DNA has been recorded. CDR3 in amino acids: CASSGPGGSDNQPQHF.

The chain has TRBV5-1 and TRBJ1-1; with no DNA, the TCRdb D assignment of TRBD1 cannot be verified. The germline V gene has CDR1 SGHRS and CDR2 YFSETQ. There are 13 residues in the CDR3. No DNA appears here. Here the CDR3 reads CASSLEDRGEAFF.